The 32 T cell receptor beta chains in this list originate from one sample, sequenced in a study of OX40 agonist ivuxolimab in advanced cancers. Sequencing used immunoSEQ multiplex PCR; TCRdb keeps in-frame clones, though not all of them. The profile shows roughly 54,000 clones, around 89% of them singletons. This sample comprised CD4+ or CD8+ T cells sorted from blood, obtained in a trial of the OX40 agonist ivuxolimab. The receptors derive from an adult with an advanced solid tumor such as melanoma, head and neck, liver or kidney cancer.

This clone was seen a single time. The identical CDR3 is also encoded by other nucleotide sequences in the sample. The chain carries TRBV7-9 and TRBJ2-1; 9 bases fit TRBD1. J lost 2 bases, V lost 9 bases, and 8 bases had no gene match. This CDR3 contains 15 residues. CDR1 is SEHNR and CDR2 is FQNEAQ in the germline V gene (reference sequence). CDR3 loop: CASSSTGGTYNEQFF. The CDR3 DNA sequence: TGTGCCAGTAGCAGTACAGGGGGCACCTACAATGAGCAGTTCTTC.

The J gene is TRBJ2-3, the V gene TRBV30; 14 positions match TRBD2. The CDR3 runs 14 residues. V dropped 7 bases and J dropped 3; count of bases not matched to a gene: 3. Germline loops: CDR1 GTSNPN, CDR2 SVGIG (reference sequence). This CDR3 reads CASTSGGATDTQYF. In nucleotides, the CDR3 is TGTGCCTCGACTAGCGGGGGGGCAACAGATACGCAGTATTTT.

The CDR3 bases are TGTGCCAGCTCTGGATCTAGCGGGAGGGGCACAGATACGCAGTATTTT. Translation gives CASSGSSGRGTDTQYF. This chain uses TRBV18 with TRBJ2-3; 12 bases are shared with TRBD2. There are 16 residues in the CDR3. Germline trimming cut 6 bases from V and 1 base from J; bases unmatched to any gene: 5. Germline lookup yields CDR1 KGHSH and CDR2 LQKENI.

CDR3: CASSTPGDPRSSYEQYF. CDR3 nucleotides: TGTGCCAGCAGCACCCCAGGTGATCCCCGATCCTCCTACGAGCAGTACTTC. The V and J genes are TRBV21-1 and TRBJ2-7; the D call of TRBD1 is as the table states it, not checked on the DNA. TRBV21-1 is reported as a pseudogene. The CDR3 is 17 amino acids.

This clone occurred once. The chain carries TRBV5-8 and TRBJ2-5, with 14 nucleotides matching TRBD2. The V segment lost 4 bases and the J segment 0 bases; nucleotides outside the gene matches: 5. From germline, CDR1 is SGHTS and CDR2 YDEGEE. This CDR3 region has 17 residues. The CDR3 DNA is TGTGCCAGCAGCGCAAGGACTAGCGGGAGGTACCAAGAGACCCAGTACTTC. This encodes CASSARTSGRYQETQYF.

The J gene is TRBJ1-5, the V gene TRBV28, with D possibly TRBD1 on 5 matching bases. This CDR3 has 15 residues. The V gene lost 4 bases and the J gene lost 4 bases, with 14 bases spanning the gap. Germline V gene data show CDR1 as MDHEN and CDR2 as SYDVKM. Here the CDR3 reads CASSWDPRGNQPQHF. The CDR3 DNA reads as TGTGCCAGCAGTTGGGACCCCCGGGGGAATCAGCCCCAGCATTTT.

The gene calls are TRBV4-2 and TRBJ2-7; D is perhaps TRBD1 or TRBD2 (5 bases each). In germline, CDR1 is LGHNA, CDR2 YNFKEQ. The CDR3 extends over 16 amino acids. The V end lost 0 bases, the J end lost 6 bases, and 18 bases lay between the germline ends. CDR3 coding DNA: TGTGCCAGCAGCCAAGAGGGAAAGGGACCAAGGGGCGAGCAGTACTTC. Protein sequence: CASSQEGKGPRGEQYF.

J is TRBJ2-1 and V is TRBV13; 11 bases line up with TRBD2. V was clipped by 4 bases and J by 9 bases; unmatched bases: 14. From germline, CDR1 is PRHDT and CDR2 FYEKMQ (reference sequence). CDR3 length equals 17 residues. The CDR3 bases are TGTGCCAGCAGCTCACGTCAGGGGACTAGCGGAGTAGGTGAGCAGTTCTTC. Encoded protein: CASSSRQGTSGVGEQFF.

CDR3 sequence: CAISEGTGENYGYTF. DNA of the CDR3: TGTGCCATCAGTGAGGGGACAGGGGAGAACTATGGCTACACCTTC. The rearrangement links TRBV10-3 to TRBJ1-2; 10 bases are a match to TRBD1. This CDR3 has 15 amino acids. The germline V gene encodes CDR1 ENHRY and CDR2 SYGVKD. V was clipped by 2 bases and J by 2 bases; unmatched bases: 2.

V usage is TRBV6-5 and J usage is TRBJ2-2; D is possibly TRBD1 (5 bases). Trimming stripped 5 bases from V and 1 base from J, with 8 bases between. The CDR3 consists of 14 residues. Germline CDR1 and CDR2: MNHEY and SVGAGI. This CDR3 is CASSDSKNTGELFF. As DNA, the CDR3 is TGTGCCAGCAGTGACAGCAAGAACACCGGGGAGCTGTTTTTT.

The chain recombines TRBV5-1 with TRBJ2-3; TRBD1 matches at 7 bases. The CDR3 is made up of 14 amino acids. Germline loops: CDR1 SGHRS, CDR2 YFSETQ. After removal of 7 bases from V and 6 bases from J, the junction contained 11 bases not matched to a gene. CDR3 sequence (DNA): TGCGCCAGCGGGGACAGAGGATTGTCGGATACGCAGTATTTT. Translation gives CASGDRGLSDTQYF.

The rearrangement uses TRBV30 and TRBJ2-1, with 9 bases aligning to TRBD2. V lost 3 bases, J lost 9 bases, and 12 bases stayed unmatched. Germline lookup yields CDR1 GTSNPN and CDR2 SVGIG (reference sequence). CDR3 length: 15 amino acids. In nucleotides, the CDR3 is TGTGCCTGGAGCTCGCCTGGCGGGAGGGCCCTTGAGCAGTTCTTC. Translation: CAWSSPGGRALEQFF.

The gene calls are TRBV5-1 and TRBJ1-2; 8 positions match TRBD1. Unmatched junction bases numbered 6, after V lost 0 bases and J lost 8 bases. Germline CDR1 SGHRS, CDR2 YFSETQ. This CDR3 region has 14 residues. The CDR3 protein is CASSLVGQGRGYTF. For the CDR3, the DNA is TGCGCCAGCAGCTTGGTTGGACAGGGCCGGGGCTACACCTTC.

Of note for this clone: Other DNA sequences of this sample code for an identical CDR3. CDR3 amino acids: CASSYGGSTDTQYF. The CDR3 DNA is TGTGCCAGCAGTTACGGTGGAAGCACAGATACGCAGTATTTT. The J gene is TRBJ2-3, the V gene TRBV6-5; no clear D gene. The CDR3 spans 14 residues. Between the trimmed V and J ends, which lost 2 bases and 0 bases, there was a span of 6 bases. CDR1 and CDR2 from the germline V gene are MNHEY and SVGAGI.

The chain uses TRBV10-3 and TRBJ2-2; 12 bases agree with TRBD2. The CDR3 is 16 amino acids. The V segment lost 0 bases and the J segment 6 bases; nucleotides outside the gene matches: 2. The V gene's germline CDR1 is ENHRY and CDR2 SYGVKD. CDR3 DNA: TGTGCCATCAGTGAGTCGACTAGCGGGAGACCCGGGGAGCTGTTTTTT. Translating it yields CAISESTSGRPGELFF.

This sequence joins TRBV9 and TRBJ2-3; D remains ambiguous. V was shortened by 4 bases and J by 2 bases, with 5 bases between the two germline ends. Per germline, CDR1 SGDLS and CDR2 YYNGEE. CDR3 length: 12 residues. The CDR3 DNA reads as TGTGCCAGCAGCCCCCACACAGATACGCAGTATTTT. This sequence encodes CASSPHTDTQYF. Using reference TRBV9 and TRBJ2-3 for the parts outside the CDR3, the full variable domain is DSGVTQTPKHLITATGQRVTLRCSPRSGDLSVYWYQQSLDQGLQFLIQYYNGEERAKGNILERFSAQQFPDLHSELNLSSLELGDSALYFCASSPHTDTQYFGPGTRLTVL.

The V call is TRBV5-6, the J call TRBJ1-2; D gene unclear. V was trimmed by 0 bases and J by 2 bases, leaving 11 bases between them. This CDR3 contains 15 residues. Germline loops: CDR1 SGHDT, CDR2 YYEEEE. CDR3 loop: CASSLGGEGNYGYTF. DNA for the CDR3: TGTGCCAGCAGCTTGGGCGGGGAGGGAAACTATGGCTACACCTTC.

This chain uses TRBV6-1 with TRBJ1-2; 7 bases fit TRBD1. Germline V gene data show CDR1 as MNHNS and CDR2 as SASEGT. V lost 10 bases and J lost 6; bases outside the gene matches: 8. This CDR3 has 12 residues. The CDR3 is CAITGADDGYTF. The CDR3 region has the DNA TGTGCCATTACAGGGGCGGATGATGGCTACACCTTC.

This clone occurred once. This sequence joins TRBV18 and TRBJ1-2; the D is unclear. The germline V gene encodes CDR1 KGHSH and CDR2 LQKENI. The V gene lost 1 base and the J gene lost 6 bases, with 12 bases spanning the gap. The CDR3 has 14 residues. CDR3 region: CASSPQGSAHGYTF. The DNA of the CDR3 is TGTGCCAGCTCACCACAGGGCTCGGCCCATGGCTACACCTTC.

V is TRBV19 and J is TRBJ1-4; D is perhaps TRBD1 (6 bases). Germline V lookup: CDR1 LNHDA, CDR2 SQIVND (reference sequence). Trimming stripped 5 bases from V and 8 bases from J, with 21 bases between. This CDR3 comprises 16 residues. This CDR3 is CASSFSSDRSWEKLFF. The CDR3 nucleotides are TGTGCCAGTAGTTTCTCATCGGACAGATCTTGGGAAAAACTGTTTTTT.

The chain carries TRBV4-1 and TRBJ1-6, with TRBD1 as a possible D gene (5 bases). Trimming stripped 4 bases from V and 7 bases from J, with 17 bases between. Per germline, CDR1 MGHRA and CDR2 YSYEKL. CDR3 size: 16 residues. The CDR3 region is CASSRGITGFNSPLHF. Written as DNA, the CDR3 is TGCGCCAGCAGCCGCGGTATTACAGGATTCAATTCACCCCTCCACTTT.

The rearrangement joins TRBV21-1 to TRBJ2-7; TRBD2 is the table's D call, not checked against the DNA. TRBV21-1 is deemed a pseudogene. This CDR3 region has 15 residues. The CDR3 DNA reads as TGTGCCAGCAGCAAAGGAGGAGTGGCAGTGTACGAGCAGTACTTC. It encodes CASSKGGVAVYEQYF.

The V call is TRBV28, the J call TRBJ1-2; no firm D call. The CDR3 extends over 11 amino acids. V lost 1 base to trimming and J lost 4 bases, with 1 base between them. Per the germline V gene, CDR1 is MDHEN and CDR2 is SYDVKM. This CDR3 reads CASSLSYGYTF. The CDR3 bases are TGTGCCAGCAGTTTATCCTATGGCTACACCTTC.

The genes are TRBV7-3 and TRBJ2-2; D gene ambiguous. Germline CDR1 and CDR2: SGHTA and FQGTGA. CDR3 length equals 14 residues. V lost 5 bases, J lost 1 base, and 8 bases lay in between. Here the CDR3 reads CASSQGQNTGELFF. The CDR3 nucleotides read TGTGCCAGCAGCCAAGGGCAGAACACCGGGGAGCTGTTTTTT. Full variable domain (rest looked up from reference TRBV7-3 and TRBJ2-2): GAGVSQTPSNKVTEKGKYVELRCDPISGHTALYWYRQSLGQGPEFLIYFQGTGAADDSGLPNDRFFAVRPEGSVSTLKIQRTERGDSAVYLCASSQGQNTGELFFGEGSRLTVL.

The chain combines TRBV5-5 with TRBJ1-2, with D perhaps TRBD1 (6 bases). Germline V CDR1 and CDR2: SGHKS, YYEKEE (reference sequence). CDR3 size: 15 residues. Trimming took off 4 bases at V and 4 bases at J, with 17 bases between the two ends. CDR3 DNA sequence: TGTGCCAGCAGCCGGGGAGGGGAAGGGGGCTATGGCTACACCTTC. As protein: CASSRGGEGGYGYTF.

V is TRBV21-1 and J is TRBJ2-7; the table's D call, TRBD1, was not checked against the DNA. TRBV21-1 is annotated as a pseudogene. CDR3 length equals 14 residues. CDR3 sequence reads: CASSKFRQSYEQYF. The DNA for the CDR3 is TGTGCCAGCAGCAAGTTCCGACAGTCCTACGAGCAGTACTTC.

This chain uses TRBV5-8 with TRBJ2-3; D unresolved. V lost 0 bases to trimming and J lost 2 bases, with 13 bases between them. In germline, CDR1 is SGHTS, CDR2 YDEGEE. The CDR3 is 16 residues long. CDR3 sequence (DNA): TGTGCCAGCAGCTTGGACCAGGCCATCCTCACAGATACGCAGTATTTT. This translates into CASSLDQAILTDTQYF.

In its sample, this clone was seen once. J is TRBJ2-5 and V is TRBV5-1; D tentatively fits TRBD1 or TRBD2 (5 bases each). CDR1 SGHRS and CDR2 YFSETQ come from the germline V gene. The V gene lost 4 bases and the J gene lost 11 bases, with 21 bases spanning the gap. This CDR3 has 14 residues. This CDR3 is CASSPGSTEGEQYF. As DNA, the CDR3 is TGCGCCAGCAGCCCCGGGTCGACGGAAGGGGAGCAGTACTTC.

V gene TRBV19 combines with J gene TRBJ2-7; either TRBD1 or TRBD2 may fit D (6 bases each). CDR3 length: 13 amino acids. Germline V lookup: CDR1 LNHDA, CDR2 SQIVND (reference sequence). V was pared by 3 bases and J by 5 bases, with 11 bases between. The CDR3 DNA is TGTGCCAGTAGTATCGGGGGCGGGAACGAGCAGTACTTC. This encodes CASSIGGGNEQYF.

There are a few counts of this clone. The CDR3 is CASSQIQNTEAFF. CDR3 bases: TGCGCCAGCAGCCAAATACAGAACACTGAAGCTTTCTTT. The rearrangement joins TRBV4-1 to TRBJ1-1; D gene uncertain. Germline V gene lookup returns CDR1 MGHRA and CDR2 YSYEKL. The CDR3 is made up of 13 amino acids. Trimming took off 2 bases at V and 1 base at J, with 5 bases between the two ends.

The V call is TRBV6-5, the J call TRBJ2-1, with unresolved D. Germline V gene data show CDR1 as MNHEY and CDR2 as SVGAGI. V lost 2 bases to trimming and J lost 4 bases, with 15 bases between them. The CDR3 has 16 residues. The CDR3 sequence: CASSYGYVQNYNEQFF. In DNA form, the CDR3 reads TGTGCCAGCAGTTACGGTTACGTACAGAATTACAATGAGCAGTTCTTC.

The chain has TRBV7-3 and TRBJ2-1, with a tentative D call TRBD2 (6 bases). The CDR3 totals 13 residues. Germline CDR1 reads SGHTA; CDR2 reads FQGTGA. The germline V and J ends were trimmed by 5 bases and 10 bases, with 15 bases remaining between them. This CDR3 is CASSPGTLREQFF. The CDR3 bases are TGTGCCAGCAGCCCTGGGACTCTCCGAGAGCAGTTCTTC.